Presented here are 30 T cell receptor beta chains from one specimen sequenced in a study of regulatory T cells in long-lasting Graves disease. With iRepertoire HTBI primers and Arm-PCR of CDR3 regions, TCR beta libraries were built. TCRdb analysed the multiplex PCR reads with MiXCR anew, one entry per CDR3 protein. Among about 530,000 distinct CDR3 sequences listed, 16% were seen once. The time point is: newly diagnosed GD, antithyroid drugs for less than 3 months. PBMC-extracted RNA yielded the TCR library. The same data also went into a second study, on T cells in Graves' hyperthyroidism and ophthalmopathy.

Here the sequenced sample was peripheral blood mononuclear cells (PBMCs), taken at new diagnosis, from a patient treated with antithyroid drugs. The receptors were gathered from a woman aged 40 to 65 with Graves disease.

This clonotype was seen a handful of times. This rearrangement joins TRBV4-1 to TRBJ2-1; D call uncertain. CDR1 is MGHRA, CDR2 YSYEKL, per germline. The CDR3 has 13 residues. V was trimmed by 4 bases and J by 11 bases, leaving 15 bases between them. The DNA of the CDR3 is TGCGCCAGCAGCCTTGGGGATCGGCCTCAGCAGTTCTTC. This gives the protein CASSLGDRPQQFF.

This clonotype was picked up many times. The CDR3 region is CAWSQVAGELFF. Here the CDR3 DNA reads TGTGCCTGGAGCCAGGTGGCCGGGGAGCTGTTTTTT. The chain couples TRBV30 to TRBJ2-2; the D is unclear. Germline CDR1 and CDR2: GTSNPN and SVGIG (reference sequence). V lost 3 bases and J 6 bases, leaving 8 bases between the germline ends. This CDR3 contains 12 residues.

J is TRBJ1-1 and V is TRBV5-1, with a weak D call TRBD1 (6 bases). The CDR3 length is 14 residues. Trimming removed 3 bases from V and 4 bases from J, with 13 bases in between. CDR1 is SGHRS and CDR2 is YFSETQ in the germline V gene. CDR3 residues: CASSSSRGGTEAFF. The CDR3 coding sequence is TGCGCCAGCAGCTCGAGCAGGGGAGGCACTGAAGCTTTCTTT.

This clonotype turned up a few times. The chain recombines TRBV7-2 with TRBJ2-2, with D hard to call. From germline, CDR1 is SGHTA and CDR2 FQGNSA. Between the trimmed V and J ends, which lost 5 bases and 1 base, there was a span of 14 bases. The CDR3 sequence is 16 residues long. CDR3 nucleotides: TGTGCCAGCAGCCTCCACGGCTCCAAGAACACCGGGGAGCTGTTTTTT. It translates to CASSLHGSKNTGELFF.

In its sample, this clonotype was seen many times. The chain couples TRBV11-3 to TRBJ2-4, with D possibly being TRBD1 (6 bases). CDR3 length equals 14 residues. Trimming removed 5 bases at V and 0 bases at J, with 8 bases between. Germline V gene sequence: CDR1 SGHNT, CDR2 YENEEA. The CDR3 protein is CASSPGVAKNIQYF. DNA for the CDR3: TGTGCCAGCAGCCCAGGGGTAGCCAAAAACATTCAGTACTTC.

Worth noting for this clonotype: This could be a read error, since a much larger clone is one nucleotide away. The chain couples TRBV3-1 to TRBJ2-7; 9 bases fit TRBD1. With 5 bases clipped from V and 9 bases from J, the junction kept 8 bases outside the gene matches. The CDR3 length is 13 residues. Germline CDR1 LGHDT, CDR2 YNNKEL (reference sequence). DNA for the CDR3: TGTGCCAGCAGCTGGACAGGGGCTAACGGGCAGTACTTC. Its translation is CASSWTGANGQYF.

This clonotype was counted only a few times. This chain links TRBV9 with TRBJ2-7; D is unresolved. Germline loops: CDR1 SGDLS, CDR2 YYNGEE. This CDR3 comprises 15 residues. Trimming cost V 1 base and J 0 bases, with 11 bases left between them. CDR3 sequence reads: CASSVWPGPSYEQYF. Here the CDR3 DNA reads TGTGCCAGCAGCGTATGGCCAGGACCCTCCTACGAGCAGTACTTC.

A word on this clonotype: It is likely a read error: a sequence one base away is far more abundant. The chain is built from TRBV5-8 and TRBJ2-5; 9 bases are shared with TRBD2. V shed 10 bases, J shed 5 bases, and the junction held 9 bases outside the gene matches. This CDR3 is built from 13 residues. Germline loops: CDR1 SGHTS, CDR2 YDEGEE. The CDR3: CAGSASGAETQYF. The CDR3 DNA sequence: TGTGCCGGCTCTGCTAGCGGGGCGGAGACCCAGTACTTC.

At least ten counts were recorded for this clonotype. The chain uses TRBV12-3 or TRBV12-4 and TRBJ1-2; unclear D gene. V dropped 1 base and J dropped 2 bases, with 11 bases sitting between them. The CDR3 covers 15 residues. The CDR3 DNA follows: TGTGCCAGCAGTTTAGGCGAAGGCCCCAACTATGGCTACACCTTC. Translated, it gives CASSLGEGPNYGYTF.

This clonotype was seen repeatedly, ten times or more. The chain joins TRBV3-1 to TRBJ1-2; D is ambiguous. This CDR3 has 14 amino acids. With 4 bases removed from V and 2 bases from J, the gap between germline ends came to 11 bases. Germline assignment: CDR1 LGHDT and CDR2 YNNKEL (reference sequence). In DNA form, the CDR3 reads TGTGCCAGCAGCCGGGCAGGACCCAACTATGGCTACACCTTC. This sequence encodes CASSRAGPNYGYTF.

Of note for this clonotype: The conserved closing phenylalanine or tryptophan is absent in this CDR3, likely reflecting a read error. The chain uses TRBV7-9 and TRBJ2-1; possibly TRBD2 for D (5 bases). Germline CDR1 reads SEHNR; CDR2 reads FQNEAQ (reference sequence). The V and J ends lost 6 bases and 4 bases respectively, with 13 bases between them. CDR3 length equals 14 residues. This chain's CDR3 is CASRSSSLYNEQFS. The CDR3 DNA sequence: TGTGCCAGCAGAAGTTCTAGCTTATACAATGAGCAGTTCTCC.

This clonotype showed up just a few times. The chain has TRBV5-5 and TRBJ1-5; D ambiguous. V was cut by 2 bases and J by 5 bases, with 8 bases left in between. There are 13 residues in the CDR3. Per germline, CDR1 SGHKS and CDR2 YYEKEE (reference sequence). The CDR3 bases are TGTGCCAGCAGCTTAGAATTAGATCAGCCCCAGCATTTT. Protein: CASSLELDQPQHF.

The chain carries TRBV3-1 and TRBJ1-5; D may be TRBD1 (6 bases). The CDR3 has 17 amino acids. CDR1 is LGHDT and CDR2 is YNNKEL in the germline V gene (reference sequence). V was shortened by 4 bases and J by 1 base, with 17 bases between the two germline ends. The CDR3 region has the DNA TGTGCCAGCAGCCGCCACTTGACAGGTTTGAGCAATCAGCCCCAGCATTTT. Translation gives CASSRHLTGLSNQPQHF.

A few counts support this clonotype. This chain uses TRBV3-1 with TRBJ2-3; 10 positions agree with TRBD1. V shed 4 bases, J shed 3 bases, and the junction held 7 bases outside the gene matches. This CDR3 region has 16 residues. In germline, CDR1 is LGHDT, CDR2 YNNKEL (reference sequence). The CDR3 DNA follows: TGTGCCAGCAGCCCCCAGGGGACAGGGGCGACAGATACGCAGTATTTT. It specifies CASSPQGTGATDTQYF.

This chain uses TRBV3-1 with TRBJ2-3, with 9 bases matching TRBD2. Germline CDR1 is LGHDT and CDR2 is YNNKEL (reference sequence). Trimming cost V 0 bases and J 2 bases; bases outside gene matches: 6. CDR3 length: 17 residues. The DNA for the CDR3 is TGTGCCAGCAGCCAAGAAAGAATAGCGGGGGCCACAGATACGCAGTATTTT. This gives the protein CASSQERIAGATDTQYF.

This clonotype appeared a few times. The chain couples TRBV7-9 to TRBJ2-5, with 7 bases fitting TRBD1. Germline-derived CDR1 and CDR2 are SEHNR and FQNEAQ (reference sequence). The CDR3 covers 17 residues. The J segment lost 3 bases and the V segment lost 3 bases, leaving 13 bases of the junction unmatched. The CDR3 loop is CASSFRNIFGTEETQYF. The CDR3 nucleotides read TGTGCCAGCAGCTTTAGAAACATCTTTGGGACAGAAGAGACCCAGTACTTC.

This clonotype was observed at least ten times. This chain uses TRBV11-3 with TRBJ2-3; perhaps TRBD1 as D (5 bases). Germline-derived CDR1 and CDR2 are SGHNT and YENEEA. This CDR3 is 16 amino acids long. Trimming stripped 1 base from V and 2 bases from J, with 13 bases between. Written as DNA, the CDR3 is TGTGCCAGCAGCTTAGGTGTAGGGGCGATCACAGATACGCAGTATTTT. This sequence encodes CASSLGVGAITDTQYF.

This clonotype was counted a single time. The chain joins TRBV5-1 to TRBJ1-2, with D uncertain. CDR3 length: 13 residues. V was pared by 5 bases and J by 3 bases, with 11 bases between. Germline-derived CDR1 and CDR2 are SGHRS and YFSETQ. The CDR3 nucleotides read TGCGCCAGCAGGGTGGGCCAGGACTATGGCTACACCTTC. It translates to CASRVGQDYGYTF.

This clonotype has a count of ten or more. V and J are TRBV28 and TRBJ2-7; weak D call: TRBD2 (6 bases). Trimming removed 3 bases at V and 2 bases at J, with 11 bases between. The length of the CDR3 is 14 residues. Germline assignment: CDR1 MDHEN and CDR2 SYDVKM. The CDR3 DNA is TGTGCCAGCAGTTTGCGGGGCCCCCCCTACGAGCAGTACTTC. This encodes CASSLRGPPYEQYF.

The table lists this clonotype with many counts. CDR3 loop: CASILGGVTGYTF. CDR3 nucleotide sequence: TGTGCCAGCATCCTGGGAGGGGTGACGGGCTACACCTTC. This sequence joins TRBV12-3 or TRBV12-4 and TRBJ1-2, with a weak D call TRBD1 (5 bases). This CDR3 is 13 amino acids long. V lost 7 bases to trimming and J lost 8 bases, with 17 bases between them.

This clonotype was seen repeatedly, ten times or more. The rearrangement joins TRBV6-1 to TRBJ2-1; 8 bases align to TRBD1. From germline, CDR1 is MNHNS and CDR2 SASEGT. The CDR3 covers 14 residues. Trimming cost V 6 bases and J 4 bases; bases outside gene matches: 5. CDR3 sequence: CASRGGQGYNEQFF. The CDR3 DNA follows: TGTGCCAGCAGAGGCGGACAGGGATACAATGAGCAGTTCTTC.

This clonotype was recorded at least ten times. This chain links TRBV12-3 or TRBV12-4 with TRBJ1-5, with 7 bases lining up with TRBD1. V shed 5 bases, J shed 10 bases, and the junction held 11 bases outside the gene matches. The CDR3 spans 14 residues. The CDR3 bases are TGTGCCAGCAGTCGAGACAGGGTAAAGGTTCCCCAGCATTTT. It is translated as CASSRDRVKVPQHF.

This clonotype was recorded at least ten times. The V call is TRBV6-1, the J call TRBJ2-5, with a weak D call TRBD1 (5 bases). This CDR3 spans 15 amino acids. V was clipped by 2 bases and J by 5 bases, with 15 bases between them. CDR1 is MNHNS and CDR2 is SASEGT in the germline V gene. The CDR3 is CASSERQGGGETQYF. CDR3 in DNA: TGTGCCAGCAGTGAAAGGCAGGGCGGTGGGGAGACCCAGTACTTC.

This clonotype was counted at least ten times. The V call is TRBV3-1, the J call TRBJ2-3; 10 bases agree with TRBD1. Trimming cost V 4 bases and J 5 bases; bases outside gene matches: 9. This CDR3 has 16 residues. Germline CDR1 is LGHDT and CDR2 is YNNKEL (reference sequence). In DNA, the CDR3 is TGTGCCAGCAGCCCTGGACAGGGGGGATGGGGAGATACGCAGTATTTT. The encoded protein is CASSPGQGGWGDTQYF.

The rearrangement uses TRBV27 and TRBJ1-4, with D maybe TRBD1 (5 bases). The CDR3 consists of 12 residues. Germline CDR1 MNHEY, CDR2 SMNVEV (reference sequence). V lost 6 bases to trimming and J lost 10 bases, with 12 bases between them. This chain's CDR3 is CASSAGRGKLFF. The DNA for the CDR3 is TGTGCCAGCAGCGCGGGGAGGGGAAAACTGTTTTTT.

The chain joins TRBV9 to TRBJ2-3, with 7 bases aligning to TRBD1. V was clipped by 4 bases and J by 6 bases; unmatched bases: 8. Germline assignment: CDR1 SGDLS and CDR2 YYNGEE. The CDR3 has 14 amino acids. The CDR3 DNA is TGTGCCAGCAGCTTGAGGGGGCGCATGGATACGCAGTATTTT. The encoded protein is CASSLRGRMDTQYF.

This clonotype was seen many times. The chain combines TRBV20-1 with TRBJ1-1, with TRBD1 matching over 7 bases. The CDR3 totals 14 residues. J lost 3 bases, V lost 6 bases, and 10 bases had no gene match. Per the germline V gene, CDR1 is DFQATT and CDR2 is SNEGSKA (reference sequence). Written as DNA, the CDR3 is TGCAGTGCGACCGCAGGGGGAGCGGACACTGAAGCTTTCTTT. This translates into CSATAGGADTEAFF.

This clonotype has at least ten counts. The chain carries TRBV3-1 and TRBJ1-1; D gene uncertain. The CDR3 covers 14 residues. V lost 1 base and J lost 1, with 7 bases in between. Germline CDR1 is LGHDT and CDR2 is YNNKEL (reference sequence). CDR3 bases: TGTGCCAGCAGCCAAGTCATGGGGAACACTGAAGCTTTCTTT. This encodes CASSQVMGNTEAFF. Combining the CDR3 with reference TRBV3-1 and TRBJ1-1 gives the whole variable domain DTAVSQTPKYLVTQMGNDKSIKCEQNLGHDTMYWYKQDSKKFLKIMFSYNNKELIINETVPNRFSPKSPDKAHLNLHINSLELGDSAVYFCASSQVMGNTEAFFGQGTRLTVV.

This chain links TRBV7-2 with TRBJ1-1, with D tentatively TRBD1 (5 bases). The V and J ends lost 5 bases and 11 bases respectively, with 18 bases between them. In germline, CDR1 is SGHTA, CDR2 FQGNSA. The CDR3 runs 13 residues. CDR3 sequence (DNA): TGTGCCAGCAGCCCGACCCTGGCGGGACGGGCTTTCTTT. Translation gives CASSPTLAGRAFF.

This clonotype was recorded many times. This rearrangement joins TRBV5-1 to TRBJ2-1; 8 nucleotides line up with TRBD1. This CDR3 is 16 amino acids long. With V trimmed by 0 bases and J by 4 bases, 6 bases remained unmatched. Per the germline V gene, CDR1 is SGHRS and CDR2 is YFSETQ. The CDR3, as DNA: TGCGCCAGCAGCTTGGCTCCAGGGGGCGTATACAATGAGCAGTTCTTC. Residues: CASSLAPGGVYNEQFF.